Reported below is one T cell receptor (beta chain). How the authors handled the data: Estimation of nucleated cell counts relied on the amplification of reference gene primers. The repertoire was sequenced with immunoSEQ multiplex PCR; TCRdb's copy has only in-frame clones and lacks some. The V and J calls and clone size were taken over from that table, and D and trimming were inferred from the DNA. The sample consists of fewer than 70,000 clones, 80% to 90% of them appearing once. The V segment lost 3 bases and the J segment 5 bases; nucleotides outside the gene matches: 6. Germline V CDR1 and CDR2: SGHTA, FQGNSA. The CDR3 spans 15 residues. This sample was taken from a study of blood T cell repertoires in COVID-19. Study in general: Donors in the United States, Italy and Spain gave samples during acute or convalescent COVID-19.

The TCR was taken from a woman aged 60-75 years with acute or convalescent COVID-19. The V and J genes are TRBV7-2 and TRBJ2-7; the match to TRBD2 covers 11 bases. Sequencing was done on a sample of peripheral blood. The CDR3 sequence is CASSFKASGGNEQYF. CDR3 DNA: TGTGCCAGCAGCTTCAAGGCTAGCGGGGGGAACGAGCAGTACTTC.